This T cell receptor beta chain was observed in a study of cytomegalovirus exposure and HLA in healthy donors. The overall study: Earlier findings included nearly 120 million unique TCR beta sequences obtained from 150 million to 200 million T cells.

The ends lost 3 bases at V and 4 bases at J; junction bases unmatched: 10. Germline V lookup: CDR1 MNHEY, CDR2 SVGAGI. The CDR3 sequence is 16 residues long. The study, taken as a whole, reports: Later analysis suggested links between common viral pathogens and several top significant clusters. Differences between HLA loci emerged in a later analysis of TCR association rates, with DRB1 most and HLA-C fewest.

PCR involved 60 Vbeta and 13 Jbeta primers. Assay: immunoSEQ multiplex PCR; the TCRdb copy retains only in-frame clones and omits some. This sample has approximately 100,000 clones, with roughly 63% found just once. Concerning this clone itself: What it recognizes is unknown.

The chain uses TRBV6-5 and TRBJ2-7, with 9 bases aligning to TRBD1. Sequencing was done on a sample of PBMCs. This receptor was obtained from a woman aged 70-85 years in good health and CMV-seropositive. The CDR3 spells CASSYRSGTGPYEQYF. DNA of the CDR3: TGTGCCAGCAGTTATCGCTCCGGGACAGGGCCTTACGAGCAGTACTTC.